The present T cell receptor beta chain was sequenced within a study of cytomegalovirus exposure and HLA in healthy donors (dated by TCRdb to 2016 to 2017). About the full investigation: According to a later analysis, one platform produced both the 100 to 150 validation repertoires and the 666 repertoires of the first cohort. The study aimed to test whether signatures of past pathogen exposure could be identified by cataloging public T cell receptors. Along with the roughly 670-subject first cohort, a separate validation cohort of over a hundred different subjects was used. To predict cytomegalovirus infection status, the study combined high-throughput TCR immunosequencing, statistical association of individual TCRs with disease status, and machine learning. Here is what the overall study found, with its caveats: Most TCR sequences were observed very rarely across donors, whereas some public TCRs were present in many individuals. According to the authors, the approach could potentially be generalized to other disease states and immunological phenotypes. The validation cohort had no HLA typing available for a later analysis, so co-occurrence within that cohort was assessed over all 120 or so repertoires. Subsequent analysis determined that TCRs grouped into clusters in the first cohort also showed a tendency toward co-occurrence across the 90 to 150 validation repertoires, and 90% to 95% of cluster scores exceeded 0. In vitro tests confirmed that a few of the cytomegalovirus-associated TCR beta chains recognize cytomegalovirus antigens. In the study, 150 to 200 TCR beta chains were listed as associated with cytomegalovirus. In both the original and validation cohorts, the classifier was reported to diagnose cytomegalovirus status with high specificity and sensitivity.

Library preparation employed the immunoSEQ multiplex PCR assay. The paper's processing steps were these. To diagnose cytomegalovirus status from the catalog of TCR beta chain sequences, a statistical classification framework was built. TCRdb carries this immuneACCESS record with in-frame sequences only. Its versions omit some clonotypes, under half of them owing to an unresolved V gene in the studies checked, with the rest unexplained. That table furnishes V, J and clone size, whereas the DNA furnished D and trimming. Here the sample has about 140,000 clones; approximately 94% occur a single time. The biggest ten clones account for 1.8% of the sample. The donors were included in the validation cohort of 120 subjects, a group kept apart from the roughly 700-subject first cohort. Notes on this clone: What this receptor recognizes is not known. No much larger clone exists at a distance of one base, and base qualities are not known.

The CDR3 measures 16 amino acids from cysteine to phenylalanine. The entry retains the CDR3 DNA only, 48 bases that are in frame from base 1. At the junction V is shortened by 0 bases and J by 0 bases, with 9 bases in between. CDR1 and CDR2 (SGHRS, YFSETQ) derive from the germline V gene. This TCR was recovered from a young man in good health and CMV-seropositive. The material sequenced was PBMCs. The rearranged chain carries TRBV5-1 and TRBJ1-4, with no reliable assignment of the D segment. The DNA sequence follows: TGCGCCAGCAGCTTGGGACTTCATGCAACTAATGAAAAACTGTTTTTT. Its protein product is CASSLGLHATNEKLFF.